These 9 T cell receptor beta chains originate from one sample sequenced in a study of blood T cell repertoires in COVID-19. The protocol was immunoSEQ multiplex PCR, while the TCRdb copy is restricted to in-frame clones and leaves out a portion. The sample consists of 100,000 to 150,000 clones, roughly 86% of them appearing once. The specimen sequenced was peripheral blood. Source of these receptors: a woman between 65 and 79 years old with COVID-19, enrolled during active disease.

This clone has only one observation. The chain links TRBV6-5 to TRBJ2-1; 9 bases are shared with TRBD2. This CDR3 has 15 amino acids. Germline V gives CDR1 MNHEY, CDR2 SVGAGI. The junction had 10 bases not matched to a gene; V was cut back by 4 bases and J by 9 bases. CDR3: CASSWFGGGAGEQFF. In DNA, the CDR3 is TGTGCCAGCAGTTGGTTCGGCGGGGGGGCGGGTGAGCAGTTCTTC.

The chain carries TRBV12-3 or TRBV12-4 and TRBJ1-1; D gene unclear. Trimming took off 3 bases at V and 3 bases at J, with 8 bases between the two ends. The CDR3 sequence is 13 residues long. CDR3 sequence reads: CASSFSGDTEAFF. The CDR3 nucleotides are TGTGCCAGCAGTTTCTCCGGGGACACTGAAGCTTTCTTT.

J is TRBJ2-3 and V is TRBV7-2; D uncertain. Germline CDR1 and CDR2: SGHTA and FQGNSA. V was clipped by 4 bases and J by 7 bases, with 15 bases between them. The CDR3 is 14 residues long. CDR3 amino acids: CASSSLSPQHTQYF. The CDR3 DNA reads TGTGCCAGCAGCTCCCTTAGCCCCCAGCATACGCAGTATTTT.

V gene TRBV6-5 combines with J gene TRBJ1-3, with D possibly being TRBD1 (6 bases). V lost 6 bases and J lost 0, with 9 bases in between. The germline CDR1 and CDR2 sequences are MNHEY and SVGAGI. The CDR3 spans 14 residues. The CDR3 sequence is CASRDSLSGNTIYF. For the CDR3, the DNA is TGTGCCAGCAGGGACAGCCTCTCTGGAAACACCATATATTTT.

The CDR3 spells CAAASQESGIRPQHF. In DNA form, the CDR3 reads TGTGCCGCGGCTAGCCAGGAGAGCGGGATACGGCCCCAGCATTTT. The genes are TRBV19 and TRBJ1-5; D remains ambiguous. The CDR3 totals 15 residues. Per germline, CDR1 LNHDA and CDR2 SQIVND (reference sequence). Between the trimmed V and J ends, which lost 11 bases and 9 bases, there was a span of 26 bases.

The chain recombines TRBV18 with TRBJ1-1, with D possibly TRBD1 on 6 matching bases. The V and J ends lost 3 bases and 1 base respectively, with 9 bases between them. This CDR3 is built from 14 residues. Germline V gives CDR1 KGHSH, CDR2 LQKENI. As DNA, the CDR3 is TGTGCCAGCTCACCGGCACAGGGGAACACTGAAGCTTTCTTT. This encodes CASSPAQGNTEAFF.

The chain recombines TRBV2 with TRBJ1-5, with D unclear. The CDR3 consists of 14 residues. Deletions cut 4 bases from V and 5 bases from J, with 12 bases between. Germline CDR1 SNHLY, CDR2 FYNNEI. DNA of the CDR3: TGTGCCAGCAGTGTTATAGCAGTAGATCAGCCCCAGCATTTT. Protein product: CASSVIAVDQPQHF.

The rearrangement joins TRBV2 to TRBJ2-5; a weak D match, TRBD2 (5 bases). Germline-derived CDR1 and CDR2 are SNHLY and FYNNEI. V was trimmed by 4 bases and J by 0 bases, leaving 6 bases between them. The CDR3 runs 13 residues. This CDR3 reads CASSADYQETQYF. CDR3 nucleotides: TGTGCCAGCAGTGCGGACTACCAAGAGACCCAGTACTTC.

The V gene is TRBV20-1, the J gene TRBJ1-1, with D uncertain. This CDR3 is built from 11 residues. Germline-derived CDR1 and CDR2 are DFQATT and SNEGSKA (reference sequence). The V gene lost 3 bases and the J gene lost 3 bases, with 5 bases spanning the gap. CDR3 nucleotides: TGCAGTGCTAGGCCGGACACTGAAGCTTTCTTT. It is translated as CSARPDTEAFF.